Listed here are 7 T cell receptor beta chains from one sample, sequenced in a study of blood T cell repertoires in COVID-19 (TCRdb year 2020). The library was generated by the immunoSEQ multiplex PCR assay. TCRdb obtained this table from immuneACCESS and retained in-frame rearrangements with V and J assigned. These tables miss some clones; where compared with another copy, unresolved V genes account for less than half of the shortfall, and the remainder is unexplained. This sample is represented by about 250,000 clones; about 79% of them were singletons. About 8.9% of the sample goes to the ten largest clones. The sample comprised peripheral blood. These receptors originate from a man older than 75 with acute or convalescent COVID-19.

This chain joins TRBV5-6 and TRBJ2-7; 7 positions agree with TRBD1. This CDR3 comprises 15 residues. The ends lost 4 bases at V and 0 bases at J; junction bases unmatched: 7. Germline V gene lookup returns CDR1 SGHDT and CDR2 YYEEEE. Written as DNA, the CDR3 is TGTGCCAGCAGCCCCGGACAGGTTCCCTCCTACGAGCAGTACTTC. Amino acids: CASSPGQVPSYEQYF.

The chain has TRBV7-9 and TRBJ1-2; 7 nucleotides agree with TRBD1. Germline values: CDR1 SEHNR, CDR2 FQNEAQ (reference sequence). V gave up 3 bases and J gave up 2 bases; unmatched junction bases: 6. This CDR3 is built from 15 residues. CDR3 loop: CASSLPGQQNYGYTF. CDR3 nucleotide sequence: TGTGCCAGCAGCTTGCCGGGACAGCAGAACTATGGCTACACCTTC. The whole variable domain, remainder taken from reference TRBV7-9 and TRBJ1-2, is DTGVSQNPRHKITKRGQNVTFRCDPISEHNRLYWYRQTLGQGPEFLTYFQNEAQLEKSRLLSDRFSAERPKGSFSTLEIQRTEQGDSAMYLCASSLPGQQNYGYTFGSGTRLTVV.

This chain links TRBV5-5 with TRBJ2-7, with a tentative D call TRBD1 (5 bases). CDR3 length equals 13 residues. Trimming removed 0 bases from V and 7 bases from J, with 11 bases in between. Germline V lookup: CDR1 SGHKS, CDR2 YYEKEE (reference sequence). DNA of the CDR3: TGTGCCAGCAGCTTGGTGACAGTCGTGGAGCAGTACTTC. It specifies CASSLVTVVEQYF.

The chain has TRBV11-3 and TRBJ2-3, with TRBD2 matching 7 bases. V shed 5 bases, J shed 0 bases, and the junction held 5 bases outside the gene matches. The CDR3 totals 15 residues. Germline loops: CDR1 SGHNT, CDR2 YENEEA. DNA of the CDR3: TGTGCCAGCAGCCCCCTTAGCGGGAGCACAGATACGCAGTATTTT. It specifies CASSPLSGSTDTQYF.

The CDR3, as DNA: TGCGCCAGCAGCGCCCAAAGGGGGAGCACAGATACGCAGTATTTT. It translates to CASSAQRGSTDTQYF. The chain employs TRBV5-1 and TRBJ2-3, with a tentative D call TRBD1 (6 bases). Germline assignment: CDR1 SGHRS and CDR2 YFSETQ. CDR3 length: 15 residues. V was trimmed by 4 bases and J by 0 bases, leaving 12 bases between them.

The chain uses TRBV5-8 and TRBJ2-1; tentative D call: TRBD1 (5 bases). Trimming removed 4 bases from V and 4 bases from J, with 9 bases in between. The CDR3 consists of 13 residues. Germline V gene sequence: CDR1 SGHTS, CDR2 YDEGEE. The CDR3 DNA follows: TGTGCCAGCAGCAAGGACACATACAATGAGCAGTTCTTC. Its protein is CASSKDTYNEQFF. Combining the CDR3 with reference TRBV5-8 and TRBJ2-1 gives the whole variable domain EAGVTQSPTHLIKTRGQQATLRCSPISGHTSVYWYQQALGLGLQFLLWYDEGEERNRGNFPPRFSGRQFPNYSSELNVNALELEDSALYLCASSKDTYNEQFFGPGTRLTVL.

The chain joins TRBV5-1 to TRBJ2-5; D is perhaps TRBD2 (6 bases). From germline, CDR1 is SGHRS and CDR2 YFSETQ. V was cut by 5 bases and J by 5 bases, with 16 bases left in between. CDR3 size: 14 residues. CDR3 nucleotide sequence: TGCGCCAGCAGGGGGGGAACAGGAGGGGAGACCCAGTACTTC. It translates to CASRGGTGGETQYF.